These 27 T cell receptor beta chains came from one sample sequenced in a study of spatial heterogeneity in lung cancer. TCRdb re-called the 5' RACE reads through MiXCR, storing one row per CDR3 protein. The sample carries 40,000 to 50,000 distinct CDR3 sequences, approximately 10% recorded once. Time point noted: blood at routine non-recurrence follow-up after resection. The specimen was PBMCs, collected at follow-up. The receptors originated from a female donor with early-stage non-small cell lung cancer.

This clonotype was seen at least ten times. The chain has TRBV11-2 and TRBJ2-2, with D possibly matching TRBD1 (5 bases). Germline CDR1 reads SGHAT; CDR2 reads FQNNGV. The CDR3 runs 18 residues. V was shortened by 0 bases and J by 7 bases, with 21 bases between the two germline ends. CDR3 nucleotide sequence: TGTGCCAGCAGCTTAGATTTAATTACGCAGGGCTTAGGCGGGGAGCTGTTTTTT. Translation gives CASSLDLITQGLGGELFF.

This clonotype was counted ten times or more. The J gene is TRBJ1-1, the V gene TRBV5-4; 7 bases line up with TRBD1. This CDR3 spans 16 amino acids. The germline V gene has CDR1 SGHNT and CDR2 YYREEE (reference sequence). Losses at the gene ends were 0 bases for V and 4 bases for J; bases not matched to a gene: 9. The DNA for the CDR3 is TGTGCCAGCAGCTTGGGGAGACAGGGTGCCTTCACTGAAGCTTTCTTT. It yields the protein CASSLGRQGAFTEAFF.

The chain couples TRBV20-1 to TRBJ2-7; D gene unclear. The CDR3 is 12 residues long. V was trimmed by 0 bases and J by 1 base, leaving 4 bases between them. Looked up from germline, CDR1 is DFQATT and CDR2 is SNEGSKA (reference sequence). The CDR3 region has the DNA TGCAGTGCTAGAGACAGGTCCTACGAGCAGTACTTC. Amino acids: CSARDRSYEQYF.

This clonotype was recorded many times. The V gene is TRBV28, the J gene TRBJ1-2; D remains ambiguous. The V and J ends lost 5 bases and 4 bases respectively, with 11 bases between them. There are 13 residues in the CDR3. The germline V gene encodes CDR1 MDHEN and CDR2 SYDVKM. In nucleotides, the CDR3 is TGTGCCAGCAGTCCCTCGGCAGTCTATGGCTACACCTTC. Protein: CASSPSAVYGYTF.

Judged by abundance, this clonotype is medium-sized (0.01 to 0.1%). DNA of the CDR3: TGTGCCAGCAGCCGGAACATGGGGGCCGGAGAGACCCAGTACTTC. Its protein is CASSRNMGAGETQYF. The V gene is TRBV5-5, the J gene TRBJ2-5; weak D call: TRBD1 (6 bases). The CDR3 loop spans 15 amino acids. The germline V gene has CDR1 SGHKS and CDR2 YYEKEE (reference sequence). Trimming pared 4 bases from V and 4 bases from J, leaving 17 bases between.

This clonotype turned up a few times. The chain combines TRBV6-2 or TRBV6-3 with TRBJ2-7, with unresolved D. Germline V gene data show CDR1 as MNHEY and CDR2 as SVGEGT. Trimming shortened V by 2 bases and J by 3 bases, and 8 bases separated the two germline ends. This CDR3 comprises 13 residues. The CDR3 nucleotides are TGTGCCAGCAGTTACAGGCTGAACTACGAGCAGTACTTC. Protein sequence: CASSYRLNYEQYF.

The chain couples TRBV7-3 to TRBJ2-3, with 11 bases matching TRBD2. In germline, CDR1 is SGHTA, CDR2 FQGTGA. J lost 0 bases, V lost 0 bases, and 8 bases had no gene match. The CDR3 extends over 19 amino acids. This CDR3 reads CASSLTAGTSGSSTDTQYF. In DNA, the CDR3 is TGTGCCAGCAGCTTAACGGCCGGGACTAGCGGTTCTAGCACAGATACGCAGTATTTT.

This clonotype has a count of ten or more. V is TRBV6-5 and J is TRBJ2-7, with TRBD1 matching over 7 bases. Germline V CDR1 and CDR2: MNHEY, SVGAGI. The CDR3 length is 14 residues. Trimming took 5 bases from V and 1 from J; bases not matched to a gene: 5. The CDR3 sequence: CASSPGTASYEQYF. For the CDR3, the DNA is TGTGCCAGCAGTCCCGGGACAGCTTCCTACGAGCAGTACTTC.

In this sample, this clonotype turned up many times. The chain employs TRBV20-1 and TRBJ2-5, with 7 bases that match TRBD1. This CDR3 has 14 residues. Per germline, CDR1 DFQATT and CDR2 SNEGSKA (reference sequence). Trimming took 4 bases from V and 1 from J; bases not matched to a gene: 6. The CDR3 region is CSATNDRAQETQYF. CDR3 nucleotides: TGCAGTGCTACCAATGACAGGGCCCAAGAGACCCAGTACTTC.

In its sample, this clonotype was seen many times. The chain has TRBV4-2 and TRBJ1-5, with D possibly TRBD1 on 5 matching bases. Germline-derived CDR1 and CDR2 are LGHNA and YNFKEQ. The ends were cut back, 0 bases at V and 1 base at J, with 7 bases in the middle. CDR3 length: 15 amino acids. This chain's CDR3 is CASSQDRVSNQPQHF. CDR3 sequence (DNA): TGTGCCAGCAGCCAAGACAGGGTAAGCAATCAGCCCCAGCATTTT.

This clonotype was counted between two and nine times. The rearrangement links TRBV28 to TRBJ2-5, with 12 bases that match TRBD2. This CDR3 region has 16 residues. CDR1 is MDHEN, CDR2 SYDVKM, per germline. J lost 2 bases, V lost 6 bases, and 7 bases had no gene match. CDR3 sequence (DNA): TGTGCCAGCAGGCCTAGCGGGGGGGCTATTCAAGAGACCCAGTACTTC. Its translation: CASRPSGGAIQETQYF.

This clonotype was seen more than once but under ten times. CDR3: CASSLTASNTGELFF. For the CDR3, the DNA is TGTGCCAGCAGTTTGACAGCTTCGAACACCGGGGAGCTGTTTTTT. The genes are TRBV12-3 or TRBV12-4 and TRBJ2-2; a possible D gene is TRBD1 (5 bases). The CDR3 contains 15 residues. The V and J ends lost 3 bases and 0 bases respectively, with 8 bases between them.

Ten or more counts support this clonotype. CDR3 sequence: CSASRAGANVLTF. CDR3 DNA: TGCAGTGCTAGCAGGGCTGGGGCCAACGTCCTGACTTTC. The chain joins TRBV20-1 to TRBJ2-6; possible D gene TRBD1, 5 bases. Germline assignment: CDR1 DFQATT and CDR2 SNEGSKA (reference sequence). V shed 3 bases and J shed 2 bases, with 5 bases lying between them. The CDR3 is made up of 13 amino acids.

This clonotype was seen only a few times. The chain joins TRBV30 to TRBJ2-2; TRBD1 matches at 9 bases. This CDR3 spans 18 amino acids. The ends lost 3 bases at V and 4 bases at J; junction bases unmatched: 15. CDR1 GTSNPN and CDR2 SVGIG come from the germline V gene (reference sequence). The CDR3 sequence is CAWRVWGRGQGSTGELFF. Here the CDR3 DNA reads TGTGCCTGGAGAGTGTGGGGGAGGGGACAGGGAAGCACCGGGGAGCTGTTTTTT.

The chain employs TRBV30 and TRBJ2-3, with TRBD2 identical over 7 bases. V gave up 2 bases and J gave up 6 bases; unmatched junction bases: 14. Germline V gene data show CDR1 as GTSNPN and CDR2 as SVGIG (reference sequence). The CDR3 spans 16 residues. CDR3 amino acids: CAWSNTVGPAGDTQYF. The CDR3 coding sequence is TGTGCCTGGAGTAACACAGTAGGCCCAGCGGGGGATACGCAGTATTTT.

There are a few counts of this clonotype. V is TRBV7-8 and J is TRBJ2-7; possibly TRBD1 for D (7 bases). Trimming removed 3 bases from V and 9 bases from J, with 15 bases in between. CDR3 length: 13 residues. The germline gives CDR1 SGHVS, CDR2 FQNEAQ. CDR3 coding DNA: TGTGCCAGCAGCTTCACAGGGGAGGTGGGGCAGTACTTC. As protein: CASSFTGEVGQYF. The whole variable domain, remainder taken from reference TRBV7-8 and TRBJ2-7, is GAGVSQSPRYKVAKRGQDVALRCDPISGHVSLFWYQQALGQGPEFLTYFQNEAQLDKSGLPSDRFFAERPEGSVSTLKIQRTQQEDSAVYLCASSFTGEVGQYFGPGTRLTVT.

At least ten counts were recorded for this clonotype. The chain links TRBV28 to TRBJ2-7; D ambiguous. CDR1 MDHEN and CDR2 SYDVKM come from the germline V gene. This CDR3 has 15 residues. V was cut by 4 bases and J by 5 bases, with 18 bases left in between. CDR3: CASSSPPPRRNEQYF. CDR3 nucleotides: TGTGCCAGCAGTTCCCCCCCCCCACGTCGAAACGAGCAGTACTTC.

This clonotype was observed at least ten times. The V and J genes are TRBV15 and TRBJ2-3; D not resolved. CDR3 length equals 13 residues. Trimming stripped 0 bases from V and 4 bases from J, with 5 bases between. Germline V gene lookup returns CDR1 LNHNV and CDR2 YYDKDF (reference sequence). The CDR3 nucleotides are TGTGCCACCAGCAGAGACACCCCAGATACGCAGTATTTT. It codes for CATSRDTPDTQYF. Based on the CDR3 plus reference TRBV15 and TRBJ2-3, the full variable domain is DAMVIQNPRYQVTQFGKPVTLSCSQTLNHNVMYWYQQKSSQAPKLLFHYYDKDFNNEADTPDNFQSRRPNTSFCFLDIRSPGLGDTAMYLCATSRDTPDTQYFGPGTRLTVL.

This clonotype has a handful of counts. The V and J genes are TRBV3-1 and TRBJ2-1; no clear D. Per germline, CDR1 LGHDT and CDR2 YNNKEL (reference sequence). The CDR3 covers 13 residues. V was clipped by 7 bases and J by 0 bases, with 7 bases between them. CDR3 nucleotide sequence: TGTGCCAGCAAAAGGAGCTCCTACAATGAGCAGTTCTTC. Translating it yields CASKRSSYNEQFF.

This clonotype was seen ten or more times. The rearrangement uses TRBV7-2 and TRBJ1-1, with D unclear. CDR3 length equals 15 residues. Germline lookup yields CDR1 SGHTA and CDR2 FQGNSA. V lost 5 bases to trimming and J lost 0 bases, with 13 bases between them. The CDR3 DNA follows: TGTGCCAGCAGCCCACAAGGGAATCTGAACACTGAAGCTTTCTTT. This codes for CASSPQGNLNTEAFF.

The chain joins TRBV2 to TRBJ2-5; TRBD2 matches 13 bases. Germline CDR1 SNHLY, CDR2 FYNNEI. There are 15 residues in the CDR3. V was clipped by 6 bases and J by 3 bases; unmatched bases: 4. In DNA form, the CDR3 reads TGTGCCAGCAGCGGACTAGCGGGGGTAGAAGAGACCCAGTACTTC. Amino acid sequence: CASSGLAGVEETQYF.

J is TRBJ1-1 and V is TRBV6-6; possible D gene TRBD1, 5 bases. The V end lost 1 base, the J end lost 6 bases, and 12 bases lay between the germline ends. Germline CDR1 is MNHNY and CDR2 is SVGAGI (reference sequence). The CDR3 covers 14 residues. CDR3 coding DNA: TGTGCCAGCAGTTACTTAGCAGGGCGCGCTGAAGCTTTCTTT. This gives the protein CASSYLAGRAEAFF.

This clonotype was seen many times. The gene calls are TRBV18 and TRBJ2-3, with unresolved D. CDR3 length: 16 amino acids. V lost 3 bases to trimming and J lost 3 bases, with 16 bases between them. Germline lookup yields CDR1 KGHSH and CDR2 LQKENI. The chain's CDR3 is CASSPGTKRLTDTQYF. As DNA, the CDR3 is TGTGCCAGCTCACCTGGCACAAAACGTCTGACAGATACGCAGTATTTT.

The genes are TRBV20-1 and TRBJ2-7; 8 bases are shared with TRBD2. Losses at the gene ends were 5 bases for V and 7 bases for J; bases not matched to a gene: 10. The germline V gene has CDR1 DFQATT and CDR2 SNEGSKA (reference sequence). The length of the CDR3 is 13 residues. The CDR3 loop reads CSAQSGGAGEQYF. CDR3 nucleotides: TGCAGTGCTCAATCCGGGGGGGCGGGAGAGCAGTACTTC.

In its sample, this clonotype was seen many times. This chain joins TRBV5-4 and TRBJ2-2, with D uncertain. Trimming left V 4 bases short and J 6 bases short, with 10 bases between. From germline, CDR1 is SGHNT and CDR2 YYREEE (reference sequence). The length of the CDR3 is 13 residues. CDR3 nucleotides: TGTGCCAGCAGCCCCTGGGTCGCCGGGGAGCTGTTTTTT. Its translation: CASSPWVAGELFF.

The sample holds many counts of this clonotype. V gene TRBV5-1 combines with J gene TRBJ2-3, with D maybe TRBD2 (6 bases). Per the germline V gene, CDR1 is SGHRS and CDR2 is YFSETQ. Trimming pared 4 bases from V and 1 base from J, leaving 13 bases between. The CDR3 is 15 residues long. The CDR3 DNA reads as TGCGCCAGCAGCCTCCAGCGCGGGGGCACAGATACGCAGTATTTT. Amino acids: CASSLQRGGTDTQYF.

In this sample, this clonotype turned up a few times. The V call is TRBV9, the J call TRBJ2-5; D gene uncertain. Germline values: CDR1 SGDLS, CDR2 YYNGEE. V was trimmed by 0 bases and J by 5 bases, leaving 14 bases between them. The CDR3 runs 15 residues. CDR3 region: CASSVEAMSLETQYF. CDR3 nucleotides: TGTGCCAGCAGCGTAGAAGCGATGTCTTTGGAGACCCAGTACTTC.